The 19 T cell receptor beta chains presented below share a single source sample, sequenced in a study of T cells in Graves' hyperthyroidism and ophthalmopathy. Template material for amplifying TCR beta CDR3 regions consisted of RNA transcripts. The HTBI set primed first-round TCR CDR3 RT-PCR. TCRdb processed the multiplex PCR reads anew with MiXCR; each CDR3 protein has one entry. The table includes about 290,000 distinct CDR3 sequences, 12% to 15% detected once. Sequences were obtained from blood. The receptors come from a woman aged 45-60 years with Graves' hyperthyroidism that later progressed to Graves' ophthalmopathy.

This clonotype was seen ten or more times. It is unclear where the CDR3 begins or ends on the DNA, so no DNA is shown, and the CDR3 is as TCRdb lists it. CDR3: CASSTSRGRPDEQYF. The chain joins TRBV28 to TRBJ2-7; the D call in the table, TRBD1, was not verified against the DNA. Germline loops: CDR1 MDHEN, CDR2 SYDVKM. Counting both end residues, the CDR3 totals 15 amino acids.

This clonotype was found many times. The chain is built from TRBV7-8 and TRBJ2-2; 10 positions match TRBD1. With V trimmed by 5 bases and J by 7 bases, 7 bases remained unmatched. The CDR3 extends over 15 amino acids. Germline CDR1 and CDR2: SGHVS and FQNEAQ. In DNA form, the CDR3 reads TGTGCCAGCAGCCCAGGGACAGGGGCTGTCGGGGAGCTGTTTTTT. This encodes CASSPGTGAVGELFF.

The V call is TRBV20-1, the J call TRBJ2-7; TRBD2 matches at 14 bases. V lost 1 base and J lost 7; bases outside the gene matches: 6. The germline V gene encodes CDR1 DFQATT and CDR2 SNEGSKA (reference sequence). There are 15 residues in the CDR3. The CDR3 reads CSARGGTSGSQEQYF. The CDR3 region has the DNA TGCAGTGCTAGAGGCGGGACTAGCGGGAGTCAGGAGCAGTACTTC.

In its sample, this clonotype was seen a few times. This chain connects TRBV20-1 to TRBJ2-5; D uncertain. CDR1 DFQATT and CDR2 SNEGSKA come from the germline V gene (reference sequence). Trimming cost V 3 bases and J 5 bases, with 16 bases left between them. The CDR3 runs to 14 residues. Here the CDR3 reads CSARVYSAQETQYF. CDR3 DNA sequence: TGCAGTGCTAGGGTTTACTCGGCCCAGGAGACCCAGTACTTC.

The chain links TRBV7-9 to TRBJ1-4, with a weak D call TRBD1 (6 bases). There are 15 residues in the CDR3. From germline, CDR1 is SEHNR and CDR2 FQNEAQ (reference sequence). V was cut by 4 bases and J by 10 bases, with 19 bases left in between. The CDR3 protein is CASSSLEGDRGKLFF. DNA for the CDR3: TGTGCCAGCAGCTCACTAGAGGGGGACCGGGGAAAACTGTTTTTT.

This clonotype was found a few times. The chain uses TRBV15 and TRBJ1-1; perhaps TRBD1 as D (5 bases). CDR1 is LNHNV and CDR2 is YYDKDF in the germline V gene (reference sequence). Trimming shortened V by 0 bases and J by 10 bases, and 15 bases separated the two germline ends. This CDR3 has 14 amino acids. In DNA, the CDR3 is TGTGCCACCAGCAGAGATGAGGGACTTAGGCGAGCTTTCTTT. This translates into CATSRDEGLRRAFF.

This clonotype was counted a few times. The chain carries TRBV27 and TRBJ2-5, with D possibly being TRBD2 (6 bases). Germline loops: CDR1 MNHEY, CDR2 SMNVEV (reference sequence). The CDR3 is made up of 16 amino acids. Deletions cut 4 bases from V and 7 bases from J, with 22 bases between. CDR3 bases: TGTGCCAGCAGTTCTCCACTTTTCGGGAGTTTGGGGACCCAGTACTTC. Protein sequence: CASSSPLFGSLGTQYF.

This chain joins TRBV4-1 and TRBJ2-6, with no clear D. This CDR3 has 15 amino acids. The germline V gene has CDR1 MGHRA and CDR2 YSYEKL. The V end was cut by 3 bases, the J end by 1 base, with 7 bases between. In nucleotides, the CDR3 is TGCGCCAGCAGCCAGACCGCGTCTGGGGCCAACGTCCTGACTTTC. Translating gives CASSQTASGANVLTF.

This clonotype was seen repeatedly, ten times or more. V usage is TRBV30 and J usage is TRBJ2-7; D unclear. Germline lookup yields CDR1 GTSNPN and CDR2 SVGIG (reference sequence). V was trimmed by 4 bases and J by 5 bases, leaving 9 bases between them. There are 11 residues in the CDR3. The CDR3 sequence is CAWTVGHEQYF. CDR3 bases: TGTGCCTGGACAGTCGGCCACGAGCAGTACTTC.

A note on this clonotype: A single base separates this from a much larger clone, so it may be a read error. This rearrangement joins TRBV2 to TRBJ1-2; no firm D call. The CDR3 sequence is 10 residues long. CDR1 and CDR2 from the germline V gene are SNHLY and FYNNEI. The CDR3 DNA sequence: TGTACCCACTTGGGGAGGGGCTACACCTTC. This encodes CTHLGRGYTF.

At least ten counts were recorded for this clonotype. The V and J genes are TRBV3-1 and TRBJ2-5; D not resolved. Trimming left V 2 bases short and J 2 bases short, with 3 bases between. CDR1 LGHDT and CDR2 YNNKEL come from the germline V gene (reference sequence). The CDR3 extends over 12 amino acids. The CDR3: CASSQNQETQYF. DNA for the CDR3: TGTGCCAGCAGCCAAAATCAAGAGACCCAGTACTTC.

There are many counts of this clonotype. The CDR3 region is CASSRGTNEQFF. As DNA, the CDR3 is TGTGCCAGCTCACGCGGGACTAATGAGCAGTTCTTC. The V gene is TRBV18, the J gene TRBJ2-1; weak D call: TRBD2 (6 bases). The CDR3 extends over 12 amino acids. With 4 bases removed from V and 7 bases from J, the gap between germline ends came to 8 bases. Germline-derived CDR1 and CDR2 are KGHSH and LQKENI.

There are many counts of this clonotype. J is TRBJ2-1 and V is TRBV9; 8 bases align to TRBD2. Trimming cost V 4 bases and J 10 bases; bases outside gene matches: 13. The V gene's germline CDR1 is SGDLS and CDR2 YYNGEE. The CDR3 has 15 residues. CDR3 nucleotide sequence: TGTGCCAGCAGCCGCGCGGTTAGCGGGGCCGCGGAGCAGTTCTTC. Its translation: CASSRAVSGAAEQFF. Supplemented by reference TRBV9 and TRBJ2-1, the full variable domain reads DSGVTQTPKHLITATGQRVTLRCSPRSGDLSVYWYQQSLDQGLQFLIQYYNGEERAKGNILERFSAQQFPDLHSELNLSSLELGDSALYFCASSRAVSGAAEQFFGPGTRLTVL.

In its sample, this clonotype was seen many times. CDR3 bases: TGTGCCAGCAGTTACTCGTATAGCGGGAGGGCCCCAGGGCAGTACTTC. Amino acids: CASSYSYSGRAPGQYF. The chain employs TRBV6-2 or TRBV6-3 and TRBJ2-7; 11 bases align to TRBD2. Germline V gene data show CDR1 as MNHEY and CDR2 as SVGEGT. Unmatched junction bases numbered 10, after V lost 0 bases and J lost 9 bases. CDR3 size: 16 residues.

At least ten counts were recorded for this clonotype. The chain combines TRBV19 with TRBJ1-1; the D is unclear. CDR3 length: 14 residues. The germline V gene encodes CDR1 LNHDA and CDR2 SQIVND (reference sequence). The V and J ends lost 7 bases and 3 bases respectively, with 15 bases between them. CDR3 coding DNA: TGTGCCAGTAACTCTCTTCGTAGGGACACTGAAGCTTTCTTT. Translating gives CASNSLRRDTEAFF.

This clonotype was recorded at least ten times. V gene TRBV11-2 combines with J gene TRBJ2-7, with TRBD1 as a possible D gene (5 bases). Trimming left V 5 bases short and J 7 bases short, with 12 bases between. The CDR3 length is 12 residues. In germline, CDR1 is SGHAT, CDR2 FQNNGV. Here the CDR3 reads CASSPDSPEQYF. In nucleotides, the CDR3 is TGTGCCAGCAGCCCTGACAGCCCTGAGCAGTACTTC. Full variable domain (missing parts from reference TRBV11-2 and TRBJ2-7): EAGVAQSPRYKIIEKRQSVAFWCNPISGHATLYWYQQILGQGPKLLIQFQNNGVVDDSQLPKDRFSAERLKGVDSTLKIQPAKLEDSAVYLCASSPDSPEQYFGPGTRLTVT.

This clonotype was picked up many times. This chain joins TRBV12-5 and TRBJ2-2, with 7 bases aligning to TRBD2. The CDR3 contains 15 residues. Germline CDR1 and CDR2: LGHNT and FRNRAP. J lost 3 bases, V lost 6 bases, and 7 bases had no gene match. CDR3 DNA: TGTGCTAGTGGCCCGGGCGGGGGTTACACCGGGGAGCTGTTTTTT. Its translation: CASGPGGGYTGELFF.

This clonotype was seen a few times. The V call is TRBV7-8, the J call TRBJ1-5; D gene uncertain. Germline V gene lookup returns CDR1 SGHVS and CDR2 FQNEAQ. V lost 3 bases and J lost 2, with 14 bases in between. The CDR3 has 16 residues. CDR3 sequence: CASSLVPGRGNQPQHF. The DNA of the CDR3 is TGTGCCAGCAGCTTGGTTCCCGGTCGGGGCAATCAGCCCCAGCATTTT.

This clonotype showed up just a few times. The chain employs TRBV13 and TRBJ1-4; D remains unclear. The CDR3 totals 14 residues. V lost 4 bases and J lost 8, with 14 bases in between. CDR1 and CDR2 from the germline V gene are PRHDT and FYEKMQ (reference sequence). CDR3 coding DNA: TGTGCCAGCAGCTGGGCGGAGGGAGGGGAAAAACTGTTTTTT. Protein product: CASSWAEGGEKLFF.